A single sample gave rise to the 14 T cell receptor beta chains below, sequenced in a study of cytomegalovirus exposure and HLA in healthy donors. PCR employed 60 Vbeta and 13 Jbeta primers. Sequencing used immunoSEQ multiplex PCR; TCRdb keeps in-frame clones, though not all of them. This sample's clone table lists 150,000 to 200,000 clones. The specimen was PBMCs. These receptors were taken from a woman aged 55-70 years in good health and CMV-seronegative.

The rearrangement uses TRBV7-8 and TRBJ2-2; TRBD2 agrees at 9 bases. The V and J ends lost 4 bases and 7 bases, in that order; junction bases with no gene match: 16. Germline CDR1 SGHVS, CDR2 FQNEAQ. CDR3 length: 18 amino acids. CDR3 coding DNA: TGTGCCAGCAGCTCCTATAGGATAGCGGGAGTCCAGGGCGGGGAGCTGTTTTTT. Translation: CASSSYRIAGVQGGELFF.

This CDR3 reads CASSPRQGTTNTEAFF. CDR3 DNA: TGTGCCAGCAGCCCCAGACAGGGGACAACGAACACTGAAGCTTTCTTT. This chain links TRBV7-6 with TRBJ1-1; TRBD1 matches at 8 bases. CDR3 length: 16 residues. In germline, CDR1 is SGHVS, CDR2 FNYEAQ. V lost 5 bases and J lost 1; bases outside the gene matches: 9.

The genes are TRBV30 and TRBJ2-2, with TRBD1 matching over 8 bases. This CDR3 region has 13 residues. Trimming took 5 bases from V and 6 from J; bases not matched to a gene: 5. Germline V gene sequence: CDR1 GTSNPN, CDR2 SVGIG (reference sequence). The CDR3, as DNA: TGTGCCTGGTCGGGACAGGCGGCCGGGGAGCTGTTTTTT. Amino acid sequence: CAWSGQAAGELFF. The variable domain in full, with the rest retrieved from reference TRBV30 and TRBJ2-2, is SQTIHQWPATLVQPVGSPLSLECTVEGTSNPNLYWYRQAAGRGLQLLFYSVGIGQISSEVPQNLSASRPQDRQFILSSKKLLLSDSGFYLCAWSGQAAGELFFGEGSRLTVL.

V usage is TRBV25-1 and J usage is TRBJ2-4, with D unclear. Germline loops: CDR1 MGHDK, CDR2 SYGVNS. Trimming took off 2 bases at V and 9 bases at J, with 17 bases between the two ends. The CDR3 runs to 15 residues. The CDR3 region has the DNA TGTGCCAGCAGTGAACCCGGGTTCAAGAATGGCATTCAGTACTTC. The encoded protein is CASSEPGFKNGIQYF.

The chain carries TRBV19 and TRBJ2-7, with 8 bases fitting TRBD2. The CDR3 extends over 17 amino acids. Germline CDR1 is LNHDA and CDR2 is SQIVND (reference sequence). The J segment lost 4 bases and the V segment lost 3 bases, leaving 14 bases of the junction unmatched. The CDR3 sequence: CASSITFGAGGTYEQYF. The CDR3 DNA sequence: TGTGCCAGTAGTATCACCTTTGGCGCGGGGGGTACTTACGAGCAGTACTTC.

This chain connects TRBV19 to TRBJ2-7; the match to TRBD2 covers 7 bases. The V and J ends lost 4 bases and 3 bases, in that order; junction bases with no gene match: 12. Per germline, CDR1 LNHDA and CDR2 SQIVND (reference sequence). This CDR3 spans 16 amino acids. This CDR3 reads CASSTQLALPLYEQYF. The CDR3 region has the DNA TGTGCCAGTAGTACCCAACTAGCGTTGCCCCTCTACGAGCAGTACTTC.

The V gene is TRBV5-6, the J gene TRBJ1-1, with TRBD1 identical over 7 bases. V shed 2 bases, J shed 3 bases, and the junction held 4 bases outside the gene matches. Germline V lookup: CDR1 SGHDT, CDR2 YYEEEE. This CDR3 is built from 14 residues. The CDR3 DNA follows: TGTGCCAGCAGCTTCGGAGGGGGCCACACTGAAGCTTTCTTT. Translated: CASSFGGGHTEAFF.

The rearrangement joins TRBV27 to TRBJ2-2; D might be TRBD1 (6 bases). The CDR3 has 13 residues. V lost 8 bases and J lost 4, with 11 bases in between. The germline CDR1 and CDR2 sequences are MNHEY and SMNVEV (reference sequence). The CDR3 spells CASYNRVTGELFF. Written as DNA, the CDR3 is TGTGCCAGCTATAACAGGGTCACCGGGGAGCTGTTTTTT.

The chain combines TRBV5-8 with TRBJ2-2; 10 bases agree with TRBD1. CDR1 SGHTS and CDR2 YDEGEE come from the germline V gene. The CDR3 spans 16 residues. J lost 6 bases, V lost 3 bases, and 8 bases had no gene match. CDR3 bases: TGTGCCAGCAGCTCCCGGGACAGGGGCCACCCCGGGGAGCTGTTTTTT. This gives the protein CASSSRDRGHPGELFF.

The chain employs TRBV7-9 and TRBJ1-6, with D perhaps TRBD1 (6 bases). The CDR3 runs to 14 residues. Deletions cut 0 bases from V and 8 bases from J, with 8 bases between. Germline values: CDR1 SEHNR, CDR2 FQNEAQ (reference sequence). The CDR3 protein is CASSLAQGYSPLHF. CDR3 nucleotide sequence: TGTGCCAGCAGCTTAGCACAGGGTTATTCACCCCTCCACTTT.

CDR3 bases: TGTGCCAGCAGCTTAAGGGAGCATGAGCCCCAGCATTTT. It codes for CASSLREHEPQHF. This chain links TRBV7-7 with TRBJ1-5; D unclear. The V and J ends lost 2 bases and 8 bases respectively, with 10 bases between them. This CDR3 has 13 residues. The germline gives CDR1 SSHAT, CDR2 FNYEAQ (reference sequence).

This chain joins TRBV5-8 and TRBJ1-3, with D unclear. The CDR3 loop spans 17 amino acids. Trimming removed 0 bases from V and 0 bases from J, with 13 bases in between. Germline CDR1 SGHTS, CDR2 YDEGEE. The CDR3 coding sequence is TGTGCCAGCAGCTTGGAGCGCCCTCCTCCCTCTGGAAACACCATATATTTT. This codes for CASSLERPPPSGNTIYF.

The J gene is TRBJ2-7, the V gene TRBV12-5; D is unclear. Trimming took 0 bases from V and 0 from J, leaving 12 bases between them. Germline CDR1 reads LGHNT; CDR2 reads FRNRAP. This CDR3 comprises 16 residues. CDR3 sequence reads: CASGLVDTVFSYEQYF. The CDR3 bases are TGTGCTAGTGGTTTGGTAGACACGGTTTTCTCCTACGAGCAGTACTTC.

The rearrangement links TRBV27 to TRBJ1-1, with 7 positions matching TRBD1. There are 15 residues in the CDR3. V shed 1 base and J 4 bases; nucleotides not matched to a gene: 6. CDR1 is MNHEY and CDR2 is SMNVEV in the germline V gene (reference sequence). CDR3 nucleotides: TGTGCCAGCAGTTTATTTCAGGGGGTGAGCACTGAAGCTTTCTTT. Its translation is CASSLFQGVSTEAFF.